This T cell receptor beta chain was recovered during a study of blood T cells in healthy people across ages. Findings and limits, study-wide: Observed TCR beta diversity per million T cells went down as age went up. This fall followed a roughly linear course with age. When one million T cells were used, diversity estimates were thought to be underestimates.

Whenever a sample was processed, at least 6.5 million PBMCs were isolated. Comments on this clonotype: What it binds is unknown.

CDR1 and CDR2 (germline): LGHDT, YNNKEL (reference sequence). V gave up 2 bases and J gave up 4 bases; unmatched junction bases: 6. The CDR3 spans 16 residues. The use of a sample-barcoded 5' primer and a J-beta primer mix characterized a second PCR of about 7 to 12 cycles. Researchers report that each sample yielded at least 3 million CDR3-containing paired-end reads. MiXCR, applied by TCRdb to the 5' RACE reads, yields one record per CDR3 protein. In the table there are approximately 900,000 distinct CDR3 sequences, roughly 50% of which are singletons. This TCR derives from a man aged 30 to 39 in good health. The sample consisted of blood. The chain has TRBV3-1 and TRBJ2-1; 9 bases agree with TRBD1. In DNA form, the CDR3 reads TGTGCCAGCAGCCAACGGGGACAGGGTACTTACAATGAGCAGTTCTTC. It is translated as CASSQRGQGTYNEQFF.